This T cell receptor (beta chain) emerged from a study of spatial heterogeneity in lung cancer. About the study: There were, on average, more than ten raw-read appearances for each unique TCR and UMI combination.

A remark on this clonotype: The antigen is unknown.

Time point reported: sample taken at primary tumor resection. No cells were sorted before sequencing. The whole RNA sequenced was extracted from tumor, nontumor lung or frozen PBMC. There were around 72 donors, all of them untreated patients with early-stage non-small cell lung cancer. TCR cDNA molecules each carried a unique molecular identifier. In TCRdb, the 5' RACE reads were re-called with MiXCR into one record per CDR3 protein. Altogether roughly 46,000 distinct CDR3 sequences are present, roughly 10% being singletons, with the ten largest covering 42%. The CDR3 spans 14 residues. In germline, CDR1 is SEHNR, CDR2 FQNEAQ (reference sequence). Trimming stripped 4 bases from V and 10 bases from J, with 17 bases between. Findings of the study overall: Ubiquitous expanded tumor TCRs appeared in blood more at resection than follow-up.

The chain uses TRBV7-9 and TRBJ2-1, with D tentatively TRBD1 (6 bases). Sequencing used PBMCs, obtained at surgery. This clonotype was sampled from a female donor with early-stage non-small cell lung cancer. The CDR3 loop is CASSSRGPRLEQFF. In nucleotides, the CDR3 is TGTGCCAGCAGCTCCAGGGGACCGCGATTAGAGCAGTTCTTC.